This passage covers 30 T cell receptor beta chains from one sample sequenced in a study of molecular identifiers for immune sequencing clone quantification. TCRdb independently ran MiXCR on the PCR reads; one entry per CDR3 protein. This sample has some 590,000 distinct CDR3 sequences; less than 30% occur once, and the top ten carry approximately 0.75%. Material for sequencing was naive CD8+ T cells from blood, with Jurkat cell RNA spiked in. The sample's subset: FACS-sorted CD8+CD4-CCR7+CD45RA+ naive T cells. These receptors all stem from a human donor in good health. Some libraries in this study had Jurkat cell RNA spiked in.

This clonotype was seen a handful of times. The rearrangement links TRBV19 to TRBJ2-5, with D perhaps TRBD1 or TRBD2 (7 bases each). The CDR3 runs to 15 residues. The germline V gene has CDR1 LNHDA and CDR2 SQIVND (reference sequence). V gave up 5 bases and J gave up 5 bases, with 18 bases separating them. For the CDR3, the DNA is TGTGCCAGTAGTGCCCCCCGACAGGGAGGGGAGACCCAGTACTTC. Translating it yields CASSAPRQGGETQYF.

Many counts were recorded for this clonotype. This chain uses TRBV5-6 with TRBJ2-1; D remains ambiguous. The CDR3 is made up of 14 amino acids. The germline CDR1 and CDR2 sequences are SGHDT and YYEEEE. Trimming took off 5 bases at V and 4 bases at J, with 13 bases between the two ends. The CDR3 here is CASSYYLEYNEQFF. The CDR3 DNA follows: TGTGCCAGCAGTTACTATCTTGAGTACAATGAGCAGTTCTTC.

With regard to this clonotype: Possible read error: a much larger clone is one base away. The chain joins TRBV28 to TRBJ2-7, with D perhaps matching TRBD2 (6 bases). There are 12 residues in the CDR3. Germline V lookup: CDR1 MDHEN, CDR2 SYDVKM. The CDR3 loop reads CASSPGRNEQCF. In nucleotides, the CDR3 is TGTGCCAGCAGTCCCGGGAGAAACGAGCAGTGCTTC.

Here the CDR3 reads CAWSVGRVWEAFF. The CDR3 nucleotides read TGTGCCTGGAGTGTAGGTCGGGTTTGGGAGGCTTTCTTT. V usage is TRBV30 and J usage is TRBJ1-1; D gene uncertain. The CDR3 covers 13 residues. Germline-derived CDR1 and CDR2 are GTSNPN and SVGIG (reference sequence). V shed 0 bases and J shed 11 bases, with 16 bases lying between them. Drawing the rest from reference TRBV30 and TRBJ1-1, the complete variable domain is SQTIHQWPATLVQPVGSPLSLECTVEGTSNPNLYWYRQAAGRGLQLLFYSVGIGQISSEVPQNLSASRPQDRQFILSSKKLLLSDSGFYLCAWSVGRVWEAFFGQGTRLTVV.

This clonotype showed up just a few times. The V gene is TRBV2, the J gene TRBJ2-7; D gene unclear. Deletions cut 7 bases from V and 2 bases from J, with 9 bases between. Germline CDR1 reads SNHLY; CDR2 reads FYNNEI. There are 12 residues in the CDR3. CDR3 sequence: CASMVRPYEQYF. As DNA, the CDR3 is TGTGCCAGCATGGTTCGTCCCTACGAGCAGTACTTC.

Regarding this clonotype: It may be a read error: a sequence one base away is much more abundant. The rearrangement links TRBV11-2 to TRBJ2-3, with D tentatively TRBD1 (5 bases). The germline V gene encodes CDR1 SGHAT and CDR2 FQNNGV. Trimming left V 6 bases short and J 4 bases short, with 17 bases between. This CDR3 comprises 15 residues. The CDR3, as DNA: TGTGCCAGCAGTCGAATACTGGGGCGACCAGATACGCAGTATTTT. Protein product: CASSRILGRPDTQYF.

In this sample, this clonotype turned up many times. The V call is TRBV7-6, the J call TRBJ1-5; tentatively, D is TRBD1 (6 bases). Germline V gives CDR1 SGHVS, CDR2 FNYEAQ. The CDR3 spans 19 residues. V lost 3 bases and J lost 0, with 21 bases in between. CDR3 DNA sequence: TGTGCCAGCAGCTTTCCGTTAGACGGGGGGGCTCCTAGCAATCAGCCCCAGCATTTT. Translated, it gives CASSFPLDGGAPSNQPQHF.

As concerns this clonotype: This may come from a read error, since a much larger clone is one base off. The chain combines TRBV7-9 with TRBJ1-6; a possible D gene is TRBD1 (5 bases). The CDR3 is 14 residues long. Germline CDR1 reads SEHNR; CDR2 reads FQNEAQ (reference sequence). As DNA, the CDR3 is TGTGCCGGCAGCTTCCCCCTACAGGATTCACCCCTCCACTTT. Its protein product is CAGSFPLQDSPLHF. Full variable domain (missing parts from reference TRBV7-9 and TRBJ1-6): DTGVSQNPRHKITKRGQNVTFRCDPISEHNRLYWYRQTLGQGPEFLTYFQNEAQLEKSRLLSDRFSAERPKGSFSTLEIQRTEQGDSAMYLCAGSFPLQDSPLHFGNGTRLTVT.

There are many counts of this clonotype. This sequence joins TRBV5-4 and TRBJ2-3, with D unresolved. Trimming left V 5 bases short and J 2 bases short, with 6 bases between. The CDR3 has 12 residues. CDR1 and CDR2 (germline): SGHNT, YYREEE (reference sequence). CDR3 region: CASRGSTDTQYF. CDR3 coding DNA: TGTGCCAGCAGGGGGTCCACAGATACGCAGTATTTT.

This clonotype was recorded once. This likely reflects a read error, since a far larger clone is one base away. The V gene is TRBV4-1, the J gene TRBJ1-1; D gene unclear. Deletions cut 3 bases from V and 2 bases from J, with 7 bases between. Germline V gene lookup returns CDR1 MGHRA and CDR2 YSYEKL. CDR3 size: 13 residues. The CDR3 sequence: CASSQPPNTEAFF. The CDR3 DNA is TGCGCCAGCAGCCAGCCACCTAACACTGAAGCTTTCTTT.

V is TRBV27 and J is TRBJ1-4; maybe TRBD1 (6 bases). V lost 6 bases to trimming and J lost 2 bases, with 16 bases between them. In germline, CDR1 is MNHEY, CDR2 SMNVEV (reference sequence). There are 16 residues in the CDR3. CDR3 loop: CASRTGMGRTNEKLFF. CDR3 DNA sequence: TGTGCCAGCAGAACAGGGATGGGGCGCACTAATGAAAAACTGTTTTTT. Using reference TRBV27 and TRBJ1-4 for the parts outside the CDR3, the full variable domain is EAQVTQNPRYLITVTGKKLTVTCSQNMNHEYMSWYRQDPGLGLRQIYYSMNVEVTDKGDVPEGYKVSRKEKRNFPLILESPSPNQTSLYFCASRTGMGRTNEKLFFGSGTQLSVL.

This clonotype was counted many times. The DNA for the CDR3 is TGTGCCAGCAGCTATCCGGGACAGGCAGATACGCAGTATTTT. It codes for CASSYPGQADTQYF. The chain combines TRBV7-8 with TRBJ2-3; 8 positions agree with TRBD1. V shed 4 bases and J 4 bases; nucleotides not matched to a gene: 4. The CDR3 length is 14 residues. CDR1 is SGHVS, CDR2 FQNEAQ, per germline.

The chain joins TRBV13 to TRBJ2-7, with 7 positions matching TRBD2. CDR3 length equals 12 residues. Germline loops: CDR1 PRHDT, CDR2 FYEKMQ (reference sequence). V was pared by 10 bases and J by 7 bases, with 10 bases of the junction left unmatched. CDR3 coding DNA: TGTGCCACCGGGACTCACGGGGGGGAGCAGTACTTC. Amino acid sequence: CATGTHGGEQYF.

This clonotype was seen repeatedly, ten times or more. The chain joins TRBV7-6 to TRBJ2-7, with D possibly called TRBD1 or TRBD2 (5 bases each). Germline-derived CDR1 and CDR2 are SGHVS and FNYEAQ. This CDR3 contains 14 residues. Trimming removed 4 bases at V and 0 bases at J, with 10 bases between. Here the CDR3 reads CASSWDLSSYEQYF. The CDR3 DNA reads TGTGCCAGCAGCTGGGACCTAAGCTCCTACGAGCAGTACTTC.

This clonotype came up a few times. The V gene is TRBV6-2 or TRBV6-3, the J gene TRBJ1-2, with unresolved D. The CDR3 has 11 residues. CDR1 is MNHEY, CDR2 SVGEGT, per germline. V was clipped by 3 bases and J by 1 base, with 0 bases between them. CDR3 protein: CASSYNYGYTF. DNA for the CDR3: TGTGCCAGCAGTTATAACTATGGCTACACCTTC.

Concerning this clonotype: A much larger clone lies a single base off, so this may be a read error. This chain links TRBV9 with TRBJ1-1; TRBD1 matches at 8 bases. Losses at the gene ends were 4 bases for V and 7 bases for J; bases not matched to a gene: 9. Looked up from germline, CDR1 is SGDLS and CDR2 is YYNGEE. The length of the CDR3 is 14 residues. CDR3 sequence: CASSPDRAEGEAFF. In DNA, the CDR3 is TGTGCCAGCAGCCCGGACAGGGCGGAGGGTGAAGCTTTCTTT.

This chain uses TRBV6-1 with TRBJ1-1; tentatively, D is TRBD1 (5 bases). Trimming stripped 8 bases from V and 11 bases from J, with 15 bases between. The CDR3 length is 11 residues. Germline V gene data show CDR1 as MNHNS and CDR2 as SASEGT. CDR3 region: CASCDSRDAFF. CDR3 bases: TGTGCCAGCTGCGACAGCCGCGACGCTTTCTTT.

The sample holds many counts of this clonotype. The chain employs TRBV7-9 and TRBJ1-4; D unclear. This CDR3 region has 12 residues. V gave up 8 bases and J gave up 3 bases, with 7 bases separating them. The V gene's germline CDR1 is SEHNR and CDR2 FQNEAQ (reference sequence). CDR3 bases: TGTGCCAGCCGGCAGGCTAATGAAAAACTGTTTTTT. This translates into CASRQANEKLFF.

The chain combines TRBV7-2 with TRBJ2-7, with D possibly TRBD2 on 5 matching bases. CDR1 and CDR2 from the germline V gene are SGHTA and FQGNSA. CDR3 size: 15 residues. Between the trimmed V and J ends, which lost 5 bases and 0 bases, there was a span of 14 bases. The CDR3, as DNA: TGTGCCAGCAGCCCATTCAGGACTCTCTCCTACGAGCAGTACTTC. This encodes CASSPFRTLSYEQYF.

The rearrangement uses TRBV7-9 and TRBJ1-1; 9 bases are a match to TRBD1. After removal of 6 bases from V and 10 bases from J, the junction contained 12 bases not matched to a gene. Germline CDR1 is SEHNR and CDR2 is FQNEAQ (reference sequence). The CDR3 runs 14 residues. In nucleotides, the CDR3 is TGTGCCAGCAGTATACCGCCGGGACAGGGAGTAGCTTTCTTT. Protein: CASSIPPGQGVAFF.

V is TRBV30 and J is TRBJ1-5; D call uncertain. Germline assignment: CDR1 GTSNPN and CDR2 SVGIG (reference sequence). Trimming removed 0 bases from V and 4 bases from J, with 7 bases in between. This CDR3 contains 13 residues. This chain's CDR3 is CAWSVSDNQPQHF. CDR3 sequence (DNA): TGTGCCTGGAGTGTAAGTGATAATCAGCCCCAGCATTTT.

The sample holds many counts of this clonotype. The chain links TRBV15 to TRBJ2-5; D gene uncertain. Trimming stripped 4 bases from V and 5 bases from J, with 11 bases between. The CDR3 loop spans 13 amino acids. Germline lookup yields CDR1 LNHNV and CDR2 YYDKDF (reference sequence). The CDR3 region is CATSNLNSETQYF. The DNA for the CDR3 is TGTGCCACCAGCAACCTAAACTCGGAGACCCAGTACTTC.

This clonotype was counted between two and nine times. The chain uses TRBV6-6 and TRBJ2-1; D gene unclear. The CDR3 runs to 14 residues. V was pared by 0 bases and J by 4 bases, with 7 bases between. Germline lookup yields CDR1 MNHNY and CDR2 SVGAGI (reference sequence). The CDR3, as DNA: TGTGCCAGCAGTTACTCTGTCGGATACAATGAGCAGTTCTTC. Amino acid sequence: CASSYSVGYNEQFF.

At least ten counts were recorded for this clonotype. This chain uses TRBV4-1 with TRBJ1-1; TRBD1 is a possible D gene (5 bases). Trimming cost V 1 base and J 4 bases, with 10 bases left between them. CDR1 and CDR2 from the germline V gene are MGHRA and YSYEKL. CDR3 length: 14 residues. The CDR3 here is CASSQGPQGTEAFF. Written as DNA, the CDR3 is TGCGCCAGCAGCCAAGGACCCCAGGGCACTGAAGCTTTCTTT.

There are many counts of this clonotype. The chain employs TRBV7-2 and TRBJ1-2; D remains unclear. The V gene's germline CDR1 is SGHTA and CDR2 FQGNSA. This CDR3 has 15 residues. V was shortened by 2 bases and J by 0 bases, with 10 bases between the two germline ends. CDR3: CASSLYPGPNYGYTF. The CDR3, as DNA: TGTGCCAGCAGCTTATACCCAGGTCCTAACTATGGCTACACCTTC.

This chain joins TRBV7-9 and TRBJ2-7, with 10 bases identical to TRBD1. Germline CDR1 is SEHNR and CDR2 is FQNEAQ (reference sequence). The CDR3 consists of 16 residues. Unmatched junction bases numbered 7, after V lost 0 bases and J lost 5 bases. CDR3 bases: TGTGCCAGCAGCTTAGCCCCCGGGACAGGGGCCGACGAGCAGTACTTC. The encoded protein is CASSLAPGTGADEQYF.

The sample holds many counts of this clonotype. The V gene is TRBV28, the J gene TRBJ1-1; 9 bases are shared with TRBD1. The germline gives CDR1 MDHEN, CDR2 SYDVKM. This CDR3 has 17 amino acids. With V trimmed by 3 bases and J by 6 bases, 14 bases remained unmatched. The CDR3 spells CASSFRQGVIPLAEAFF. CDR3 nucleotide sequence: TGTGCCAGCAGTTTCCGACAGGGGGTGATCCCTCTCGCTGAAGCTTTCTTT.

The table lists this clonotype with a count of one. This chain connects TRBV28 to TRBJ1-1; D gene unclear. The ends were cut back, 3 bases at V and 4 bases at J, with 3 bases in the middle. The CDR3 is 11 residues long. Germline V CDR1 and CDR2: MDHEN, SYDVKM. The CDR3 sequence: CASSFVTEAFF. In nucleotides, the CDR3 is TGTGCCAGCAGTTTCGTCACTGAAGCTTTCTTT.

Points on this clonotype: The junction departs from the called germline gene at one end, perhaps through a read error. This rearrangement joins TRBV9 to TRBJ2-2; D perhaps matches TRBD1 (6 bases). The germline V gene has CDR1 SGDLS and CDR2 YYNGEE. The CDR3 extends over 13 amino acids. The DNA for the CDR3 is TGTGCCAGCCGCCCTGCAGGGGCCGGGGCGCTGTTTTTT. Its protein is CASRPAGAGALFF.

On this clonotype itself: This may be a read error: a much more frequent sequence differs by one nucleotide. This CDR3 is missing its conserved last phenylalanine or tryptophan, likely due to a read error. The chain carries TRBV28 and TRBJ2-2, with D perhaps TRBD1 (6 bases). The CDR3 sequence is 16 residues long. Germline-derived CDR1 and CDR2 are MDHEN and SYDVKM. V was pared by 6 bases and J by 3 bases, with 17 bases between. The CDR3 DNA sequence: TGTGCCAGCAGCCCCACCCTAGGACAGTACACCGGGGAGCTGTTTTCT. Translating it yields CASSPTLGQYTGELFS.